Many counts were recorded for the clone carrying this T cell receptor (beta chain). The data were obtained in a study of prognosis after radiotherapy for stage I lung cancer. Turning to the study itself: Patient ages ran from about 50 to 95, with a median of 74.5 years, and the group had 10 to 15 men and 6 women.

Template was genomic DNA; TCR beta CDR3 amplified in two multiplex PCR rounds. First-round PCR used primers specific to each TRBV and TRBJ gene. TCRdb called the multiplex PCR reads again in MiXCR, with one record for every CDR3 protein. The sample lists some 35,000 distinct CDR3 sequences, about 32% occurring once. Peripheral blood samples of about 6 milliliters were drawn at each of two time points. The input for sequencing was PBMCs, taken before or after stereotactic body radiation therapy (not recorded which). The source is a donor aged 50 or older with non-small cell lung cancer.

The DNA of the CDR3 is TGCAGCGTTGAAGCAGCCTACACCGGGGAGCTGTTTTTT. It is translated as CSVEAAYTGELFF. The chain combines TRBV29-1 with TRBJ2-2; D uncertain. Germline CDR1 is SQVTM and CDR2 is ANQGSEA. The CDR3 runs 13 residues. V lost 1 base and J lost 3, with 6 bases in between.